Each of the 20 T cell receptor beta chains below was sequenced from the same sample in a study of shared clonotypes between healthy human individuals. Libraries were prepared by immunoSEQ multiplex PCR; TCRdb keeps only in-frame clonotypes and omits some of them. Altogether 2 million to 2.5 million clones are present, about 92% being singletons, with the ten largest covering 0.39%. Material for sequencing was naive CD4+ T cells from PBMCs. Sample subset: CD45RA+ positively selected. The receptors shown here come from a man between 18 and 35 years old in good health. Some clones in this sample may be carry-over from other donors' samples.

The rearrangement links TRBV9 to TRBJ2-2; tentatively, D is TRBD1 (7 bases). This CDR3 spans 16 amino acids. CDR1 and CDR2 (germline): SGDLS, YYNGEE. V was clipped by 3 bases and J by 0 bases, with 12 bases between them. CDR3 region: CASSEGGGANTGELFF. CDR3 DNA sequence: TGTGCCAGCAGCGAAGGAGGGGGCGCGAACACCGGGGAGCTGTTTTTT.

The chain links TRBV4-3 to TRBJ2-1, with TRBD1 matching 7 bases. Trimming took 1 base from V and 1 from J; bases not matched to a gene: 7. Germline V CDR1 and CDR2: LGHNA, YSLEER. The CDR3 runs to 17 residues. Written as DNA, the CDR3 is TGCGCCAGCAGCCAAGGCCGACAGGGACCTTCCTACAATGAGCAGTTCTTC. It yields the protein CASSQGRQGPSYNEQFF.

The gene calls are TRBV7-9 and TRBJ2-2, with TRBD2 matching over 13 bases. V dropped 5 bases and J dropped 5; count of bases not matched to a gene: 8. The germline V gene encodes CDR1 SEHNR and CDR2 FQNEAQ (reference sequence). The CDR3 runs 17 residues. CDR3 region: CASSHGLAGDLTGELFF. The CDR3 bases are TGTGCCAGCAGCCATGGACTAGCGGGAGATTTAACCGGGGAGCTGTTTTTT.

The chain has TRBV20-1 and TRBJ2-5, with D tentatively TRBD1 (6 bases). The CDR3 sequence is 11 residues long. CDR1 is DFQATT, CDR2 SNEGSKA, per germline (reference sequence). V lost 7 bases and J lost 5, with 11 bases in between. The CDR3 here is CSVHRAETQYF. The CDR3 nucleotides are TGCAGTGTTCACAGGGCCGAGACCCAGTACTTC.

The CDR3 reads CASSPTVAANTGELFF. The CDR3 region has the DNA TGTGCCAGCAGCCCAACTGTAGCGGCTAACACCGGGGAGCTGTTTTTT. V and J are TRBV7-2 and TRBJ2-2, with D perhaps TRBD2 (6 bases). Looked up from germline, CDR1 is SGHTA and CDR2 is FQGNSA. Trimming shortened V by 5 bases and J by 2 bases, and 15 bases separated the two germline ends. The CDR3 extends over 16 amino acids.

This rearrangement joins TRBV19 to TRBJ2-7, with D perhaps TRBD1 (6 bases). CDR1 and CDR2 (germline): LNHDA, SQIVND (reference sequence). This CDR3 region has 18 residues. Trimming removed 4 bases at V and 5 bases at J, with 27 bases between. Written as DNA, the CDR3 is TGTGCCAGTAGTACGCGGAAATTAAATTCAGGGGAGATCCACGAGCAGTACTTC. This codes for CASSTRKLNSGEIHEQYF.

The J gene is TRBJ2-5, the V gene TRBV6-6, with D tentatively TRBD2 (6 bases). V was pared by 4 bases and J by 1 base, with 10 bases between. The CDR3 extends over 14 amino acids. Germline V gives CDR1 MNHNY, CDR2 SVGAGI (reference sequence). The CDR3 nucleotides are TGTGCCAGCAGTTTTAGCGGCTCCCAAGAGACCCAGTACTTC. This encodes CASSFSGSQETQYF.

This clone has more than one count but fewer than ten. Other DNA sequences in the same sample also yield this CDR3. Here the CDR3 reads CASSYGGNTGELFF. The CDR3 region has the DNA TGTGCCAGCAGTTACGGGGGTAACACCGGGGAGCTGTTTTTT. This chain connects TRBV6-5 to TRBJ2-2; D possibly matches TRBD1 or TRBD2 (5 bases each). CDR3 length: 14 residues. V was shortened by 2 bases and J by 2 bases, with 6 bases between the two germline ends. Germline loops: CDR1 MNHEY, CDR2 SVGAGI.

The V call is TRBV19, the J call TRBJ1-5; possibly TRBD1 for D (5 bases). Germline CDR1 LNHDA, CDR2 SQIVND (reference sequence). V lost 6 bases, J lost 6 bases, and 9 bases lay in between. The CDR3 spans 12 residues. The CDR3, as DNA: TGTGCCAGTAGCCCAGGGTTTCAGCCCCAGCATTTT. This codes for CASSPGFQPQHF.

V usage is TRBV18 and J usage is TRBJ1-5; D is possibly TRBD1 (6 bases). Trimming cost V 3 bases and J 4 bases, with 16 bases left between them. CDR1 KGHSH and CDR2 LQKENI come from the germline V gene. CDR3 size: 16 residues. DNA of the CDR3: TGTGCCAGCTCACCCTTCATGACGGGACATAATCAGCCCCAGCATTTT. The encoded protein is CASSPFMTGHNQPQHF.

This chain uses TRBV29-1 with TRBJ2-1, with 12 bases identical to TRBD2. This CDR3 contains 14 residues. Trimming removed 6 bases from V and 5 bases from J; junction bases left unmatched: 5. Per the germline V gene, CDR1 is SQVTM and CDR2 is ANQGSEA. The CDR3 reads CSVILAGGDNEQFF. The DNA for the CDR3 is TGCAGCGTGATACTAGCGGGAGGCGACAATGAGCAGTTCTTC.

The chain couples TRBV30 to TRBJ2-3, with D possibly matching TRBD1 (6 bases). The V and J ends lost 4 bases and 3 bases respectively, with 14 bases between them. Germline V gives CDR1 GTSNPN, CDR2 SVGIG (reference sequence). The CDR3 has 14 amino acids. CDR3 nucleotides: TGTGCCTGGACTACAGGGAAAGAGACAGATACGCAGTATTTT. This gives the protein CAWTTGKETDTQYF. The full variable domain, with the rest looked up from reference TRBV30 and TRBJ2-3, is SQTIHQWPATLVQPVGSPLSLECTVEGTSNPNLYWYRQAAGRGLQLLFYSVGIGQISSEVPQNLSASRPQDRQFILSSKKLLLSDSGFYLCAWTTGKETDTQYFGPGTRLTVL.

The sample holds one count of this clone. V gene TRBV7-3 combines with J gene TRBJ2-3, with 8 bases that match TRBD2. Germline CDR1 SGHTA, CDR2 FQGTGA. V trimming: 5 bases; J trimming: 6 bases; junction bases outside the gene matches: 10. The CDR3 spans 15 residues. The CDR3: CASSQTSGAWDTQYF. The CDR3 bases are TGTGCCAGCAGCCAAACTAGCGGAGCTTGGGATACGCAGTATTTT.

Here the CDR3 DNA reads TGTGCCAGCTCACCACCCTCTAGTGGGGCCGCTTACGAGCAGTACTTC. It yields the protein CASSPPSSGAAYEQYF. The chain joins TRBV18 to TRBJ2-7; a weak D match, TRBD1 (5 bases). Trimming took 0 bases from V and 4 from J, leaving 16 bases between them. Germline V gene lookup returns CDR1 KGHSH and CDR2 LQKENI. The CDR3 loop spans 16 amino acids.

V is TRBV4-1 and J is TRBJ1-4; D gene unclear. Per germline, CDR1 MGHRA and CDR2 YSYEKL. CDR3 length: 15 amino acids. Trimming removed 1 base from V and 8 bases from J, with 14 bases in between. CDR3 region: CASSQAAPRAEKLFF. For the CDR3, the DNA is TGCGCCAGCAGCCAAGCTGCCCCGAGGGCCGAAAAACTGTTTTTT.

This chain connects TRBV6-4 to TRBJ2-1, with D perhaps TRBD1 or TRBD2 (6 bases each). Trimming shortened V by 0 bases and J by 8 bases, and 14 bases separated the two germline ends. Germline V gives CDR1 MRHNA, CDR2 SNTAGT. CDR3 size: 15 residues. The CDR3 loop reads CASSDSGRGGDEQFF. The DNA of the CDR3 is TGTGCCAGCAGTGACTCGGGCAGGGGAGGAGATGAGCAGTTCTTC.

CDR3 residues: CASSLRSGAGYNEQFF. As DNA, the CDR3 is TGTGCCAGCAGCTTACGGTCGGGCGCAGGATACAATGAGCAGTTCTTC. The rearrangement links TRBV7-3 to TRBJ2-1, with no clear D. CDR1 and CDR2 (germline): SGHTA, FQGTGA. This CDR3 is built from 16 residues. Trimming stripped 2 bases from V and 4 bases from J, with 15 bases between.

This sequence joins TRBV19 and TRBJ1-5; TRBD1 might be the D (6 bases). The germline gives CDR1 LNHDA, CDR2 SQIVND (reference sequence). The CDR3 is 13 amino acids. V lost 7 bases to trimming and J lost 5 bases, with 12 bases between them. The CDR3, as DNA: TGTGCCAGTAACTGGGACAAAGATCAGCCCCAGCATTTT. This gives the protein CASNWDKDQPQHF.

The V call is TRBV7-2, the J call TRBJ2-7; D could derive from TRBD1 or TRBD2 (5 bases each). Per the germline V gene, CDR1 is SGHTA and CDR2 is FQGNSA. V dropped 2 bases and J dropped 0 bases, with 11 bases sitting between them. This CDR3 is 15 amino acids long. DNA for the CDR3: TGTGCCAGCAGCTTACATAGAGGGGCCTCCTACGAGCAGTACTTC. It encodes CASSLHRGASYEQYF.

The chain is built from TRBV19 and TRBJ1-2; weak D call: TRBD1 (5 bases). The germline V gene encodes CDR1 LNHDA and CDR2 SQIVND (reference sequence). There are 15 residues in the CDR3. Trimming removed 3 bases at V and 3 bases at J, with 14 bases between. The CDR3 is CASSMTKRGHYGYTF. The CDR3 DNA reads TGTGCCAGTAGTATGACGAAACGGGGACACTATGGCTACACCTTC.